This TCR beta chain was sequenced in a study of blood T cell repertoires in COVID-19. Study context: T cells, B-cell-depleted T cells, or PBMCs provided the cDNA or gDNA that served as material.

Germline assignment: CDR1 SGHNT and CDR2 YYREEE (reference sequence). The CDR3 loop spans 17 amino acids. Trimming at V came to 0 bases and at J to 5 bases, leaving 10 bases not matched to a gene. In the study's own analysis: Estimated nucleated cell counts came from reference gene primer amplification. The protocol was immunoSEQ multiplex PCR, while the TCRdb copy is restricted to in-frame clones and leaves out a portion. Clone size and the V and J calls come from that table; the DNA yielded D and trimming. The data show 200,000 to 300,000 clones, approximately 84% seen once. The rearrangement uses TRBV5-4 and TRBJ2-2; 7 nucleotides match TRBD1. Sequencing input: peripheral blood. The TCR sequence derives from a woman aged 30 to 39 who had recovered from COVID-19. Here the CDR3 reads CASSLEEQGIETGELFF. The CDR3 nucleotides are TGTGCCAGCAGCTTGGAGGAACAGGGGATAGAAACCGGGGAGCTGTTTTTT.